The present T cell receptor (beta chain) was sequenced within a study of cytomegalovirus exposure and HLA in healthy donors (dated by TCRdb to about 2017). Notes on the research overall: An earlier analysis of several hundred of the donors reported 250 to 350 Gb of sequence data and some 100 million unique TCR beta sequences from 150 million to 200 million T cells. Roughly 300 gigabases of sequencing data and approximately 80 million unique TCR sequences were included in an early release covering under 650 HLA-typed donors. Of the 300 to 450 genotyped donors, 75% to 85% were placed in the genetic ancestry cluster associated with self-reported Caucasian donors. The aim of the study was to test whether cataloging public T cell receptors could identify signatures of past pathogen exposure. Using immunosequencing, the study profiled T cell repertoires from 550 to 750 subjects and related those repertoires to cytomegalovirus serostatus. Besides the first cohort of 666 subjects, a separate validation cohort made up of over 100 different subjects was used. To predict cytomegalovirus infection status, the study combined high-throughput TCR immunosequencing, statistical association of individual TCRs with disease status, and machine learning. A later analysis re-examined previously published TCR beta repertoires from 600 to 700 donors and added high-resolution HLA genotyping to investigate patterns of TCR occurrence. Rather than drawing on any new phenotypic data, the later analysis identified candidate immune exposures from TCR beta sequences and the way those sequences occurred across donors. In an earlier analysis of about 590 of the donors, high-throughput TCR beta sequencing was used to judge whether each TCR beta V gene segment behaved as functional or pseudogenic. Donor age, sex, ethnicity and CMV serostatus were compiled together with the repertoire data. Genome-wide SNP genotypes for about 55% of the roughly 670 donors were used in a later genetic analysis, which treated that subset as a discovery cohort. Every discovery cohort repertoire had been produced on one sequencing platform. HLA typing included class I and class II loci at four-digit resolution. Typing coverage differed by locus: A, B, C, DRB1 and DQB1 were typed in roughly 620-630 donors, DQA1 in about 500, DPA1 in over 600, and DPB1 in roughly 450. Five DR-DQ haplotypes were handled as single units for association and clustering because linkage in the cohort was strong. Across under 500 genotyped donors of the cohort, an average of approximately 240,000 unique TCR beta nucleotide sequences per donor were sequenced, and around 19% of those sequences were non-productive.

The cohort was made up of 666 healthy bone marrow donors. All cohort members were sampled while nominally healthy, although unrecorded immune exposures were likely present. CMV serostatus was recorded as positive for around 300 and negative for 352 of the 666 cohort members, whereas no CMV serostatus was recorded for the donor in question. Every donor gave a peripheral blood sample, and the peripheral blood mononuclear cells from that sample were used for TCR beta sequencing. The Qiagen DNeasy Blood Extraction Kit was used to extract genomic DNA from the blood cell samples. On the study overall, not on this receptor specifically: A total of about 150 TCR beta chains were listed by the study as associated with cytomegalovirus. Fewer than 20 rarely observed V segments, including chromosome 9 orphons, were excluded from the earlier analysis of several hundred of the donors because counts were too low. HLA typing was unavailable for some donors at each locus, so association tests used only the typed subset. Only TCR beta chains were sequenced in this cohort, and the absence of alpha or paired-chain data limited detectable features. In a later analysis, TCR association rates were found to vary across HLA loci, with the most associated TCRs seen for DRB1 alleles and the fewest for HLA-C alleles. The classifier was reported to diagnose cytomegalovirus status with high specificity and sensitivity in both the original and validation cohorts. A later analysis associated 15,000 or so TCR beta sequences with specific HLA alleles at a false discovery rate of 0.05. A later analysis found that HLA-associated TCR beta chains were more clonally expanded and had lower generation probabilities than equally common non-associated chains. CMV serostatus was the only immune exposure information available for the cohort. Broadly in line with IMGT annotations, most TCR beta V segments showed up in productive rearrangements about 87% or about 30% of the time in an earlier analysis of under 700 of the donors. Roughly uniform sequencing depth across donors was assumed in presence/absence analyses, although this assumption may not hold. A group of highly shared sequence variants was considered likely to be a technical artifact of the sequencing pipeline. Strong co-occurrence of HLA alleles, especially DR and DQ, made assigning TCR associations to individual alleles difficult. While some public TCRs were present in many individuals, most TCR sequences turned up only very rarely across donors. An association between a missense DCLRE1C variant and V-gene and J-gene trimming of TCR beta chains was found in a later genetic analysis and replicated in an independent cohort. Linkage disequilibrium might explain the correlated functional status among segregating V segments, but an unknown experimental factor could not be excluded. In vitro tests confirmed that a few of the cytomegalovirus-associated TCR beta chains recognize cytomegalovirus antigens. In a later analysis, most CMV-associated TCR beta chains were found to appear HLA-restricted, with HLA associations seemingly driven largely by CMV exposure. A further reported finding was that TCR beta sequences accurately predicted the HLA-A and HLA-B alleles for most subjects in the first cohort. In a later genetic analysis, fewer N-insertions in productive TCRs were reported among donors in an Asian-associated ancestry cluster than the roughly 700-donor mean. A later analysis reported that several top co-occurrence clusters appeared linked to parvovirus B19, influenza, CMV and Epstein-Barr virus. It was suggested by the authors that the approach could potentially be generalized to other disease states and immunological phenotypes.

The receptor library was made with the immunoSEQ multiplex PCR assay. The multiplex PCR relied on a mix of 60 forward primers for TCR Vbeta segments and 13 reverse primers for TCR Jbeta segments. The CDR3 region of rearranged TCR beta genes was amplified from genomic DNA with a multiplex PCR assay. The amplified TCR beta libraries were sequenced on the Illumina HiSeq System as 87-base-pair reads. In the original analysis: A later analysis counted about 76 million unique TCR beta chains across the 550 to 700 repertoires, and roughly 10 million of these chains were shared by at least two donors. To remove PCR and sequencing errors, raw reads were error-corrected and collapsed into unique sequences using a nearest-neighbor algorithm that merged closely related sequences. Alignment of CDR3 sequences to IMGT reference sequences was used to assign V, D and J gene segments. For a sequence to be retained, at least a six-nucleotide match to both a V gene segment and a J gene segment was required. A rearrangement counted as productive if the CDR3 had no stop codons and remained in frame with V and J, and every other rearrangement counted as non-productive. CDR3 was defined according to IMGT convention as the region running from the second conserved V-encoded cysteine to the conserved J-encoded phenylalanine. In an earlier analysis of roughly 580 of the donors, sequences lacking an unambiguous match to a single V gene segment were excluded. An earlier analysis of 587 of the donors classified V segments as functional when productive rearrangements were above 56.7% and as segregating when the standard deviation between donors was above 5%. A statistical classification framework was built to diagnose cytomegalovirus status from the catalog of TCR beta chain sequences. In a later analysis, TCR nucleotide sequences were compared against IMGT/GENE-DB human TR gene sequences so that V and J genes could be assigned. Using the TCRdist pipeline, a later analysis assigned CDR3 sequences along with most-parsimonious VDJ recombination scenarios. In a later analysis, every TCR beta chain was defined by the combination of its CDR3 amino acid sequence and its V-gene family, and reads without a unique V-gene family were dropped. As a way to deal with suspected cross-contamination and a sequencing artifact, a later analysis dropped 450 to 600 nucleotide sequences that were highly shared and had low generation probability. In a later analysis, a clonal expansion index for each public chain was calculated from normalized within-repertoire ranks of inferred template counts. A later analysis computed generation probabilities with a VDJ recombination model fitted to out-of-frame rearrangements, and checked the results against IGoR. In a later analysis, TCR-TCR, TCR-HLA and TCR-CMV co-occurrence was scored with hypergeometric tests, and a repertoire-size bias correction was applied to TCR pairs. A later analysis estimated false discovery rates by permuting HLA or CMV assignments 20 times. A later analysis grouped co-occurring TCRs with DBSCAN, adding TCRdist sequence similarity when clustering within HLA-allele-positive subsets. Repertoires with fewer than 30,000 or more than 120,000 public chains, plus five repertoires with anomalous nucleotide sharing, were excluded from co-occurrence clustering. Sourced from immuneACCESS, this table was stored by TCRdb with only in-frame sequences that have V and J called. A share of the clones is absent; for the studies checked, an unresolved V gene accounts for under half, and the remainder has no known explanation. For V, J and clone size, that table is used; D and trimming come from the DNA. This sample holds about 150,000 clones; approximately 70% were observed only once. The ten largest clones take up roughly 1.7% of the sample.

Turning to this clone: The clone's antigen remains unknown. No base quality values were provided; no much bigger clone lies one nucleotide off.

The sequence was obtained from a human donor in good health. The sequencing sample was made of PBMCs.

The nucleotide sequence reads as follows: TGTGCCAGCAGCTTAGGGGCTCACAGGGGCCTGAACACTGAAGCTTTCTTT. Translated, this is CASSLGAHRGLNTEAFF. The chain employs TRBV7-2 and TRBJ1-1; 7 junctional bases match TRBD1. After removal of 1 base from V and 0 bases from J, the junction retains 8 bases not matched to a gene. Based on the germline V gene, the CDR1 and CDR2 sequences are SGHTA and FQGNSA. Reading from cysteine to phenylalanine, the CDR3 counts 17 amino acids. The DNA shown is the 51-base CDR3, in frame from base 1.